The present T cell receptor (beta chain) was sequenced within a study of blood T cell repertoires in COVID-19 (dated by TCRdb to between 2020 and 2021). About the full investigation: Collaborator samples came from the United States, Italy and Spain and covered acute and convalescent phases of COVID-19. A freely available public database, intended as a resource for researchers studying the immune response to SARS-CoV-2, is where the repertoires were released. The material from the prospective study consisted of cDNA or gDNA derived from T cells, B-cell-depleted T cells, or PBMCs. Samples were obtained from the ongoing ImmuneRACE study (first 160 participants) and from about 1,300 subjects provided by 6 global collaborators. Deeply sampled blood TCRbeta repertoires from subjects exposed to, actively infected with, or recovered from COVID-19 were included in the dataset. Where available, HLA class I and class II types were taken from metadata supplied by the sample provider and were not determined by assay-based typing. Sample metadata almost always included a de-identified subject ID, COVID-19 status, age in years and sex.

The CDR3 starts with the cysteine, ends with the phenylalanine, and has 14 residues. Only the CDR3 region is kept as DNA, spanning 42 bases read in frame from base 1. V is reduced by 5 bases and J by 5 bases, leaving a spacing of 14 bases between them. The germline V gene encodes CDR1 SGDLS and CDR2 YYNGEE. In Seattle, one collaborating source enrolled patients while the infection was active and tracked those patients longitudinally over the course of disease. Whole blood was collected in K2EDTA tubes by collaborating institutions according to the institutions' own protocols. For TCRbeta analysis, collaborators shipped samples as frozen whole blood, isolated PBMCs, or DNA extracted from either of those sample types. The immunoSEQ Assay, a bias-controlled multiplex PCR, was used to amplify TCRbeta CDR3 regions from genomic DNA. Per the authors' processing: The number of nucleated cells in each sample was estimated from the amplification of reference gene primers within the assay. To quantify the absolute abundance of each unique TCRbeta CDR3 rearrangement, sequence reads were collapsed and filtered. Productive Simpson clonality was computed per sample as the square root of Simpson's diversity index over productive rearrangements. As stored in TCRdb, this immuneACCESS dataset retains in-frame rearrangements with V and J assigned. A fraction of the clones does not appear; measured against another copy, unresolved V genes explain less than half of the discrepancy, and the remainder lacks a known reason. The DNA gave D and trimming, while V, J and clone size come from that table. Across this sample there are more than 150,000 clones, with 81% seen only once. In total, the top ten clones hold 9% to 15% of the sample.

Comment on this clone: Its specific antigen is unknown. The input lacks base qualities; no much larger clone sits a single base away.

What the study reported, not specific to this receptor: Clinical and demographic metadata were provided uncurated, with the amount varying by source and participant.

The receptor comes from a woman older than 75 with COVID-19, enrolled during active disease. The sample consisted of peripheral blood. The V and J segments used are TRBV9 and TRBJ2-1; TRBD2 is possibly the D segment (6 matching bases). The CDR3 corresponds to CASRGLARHNEQFF. The nucleotides are TGTGCCAGCAGGGGGCTAGCGCGACACAATGAGCAGTTCTTC. Supplemented by the reference TRBV9 and TRBJ2-1 proteins around the CDR3, the complete variable domain is DSGVTQTPKHLITATGQRVTLRCSPRSGDLSVYWYQQSLDQGLQFLIQYYNGEERAKGNILERFSAQQFPDLHSELNLSSLELGDSALYFCASRGLARHNEQFFGPGTRLTVL.